The 25 T cell receptor beta chains presented below share a single source sample, sequenced in a study of vaccination and CD4 T cells after COVID-19. The Oncomine TCR Beta short-read assay was what sequenced the DNA obtained from cultured CD4+ T cells. TCRdb reprocessed the PCR reads via MiXCR and lists one record per CDR3 protein. Among 13,000 or so distinct CDR3 sequences listed, under 45% were seen once. No antigens are known for them. Stated treatment: roughly ten-day PBMC culture with coronavirus spike peptide pools or control peptides (ViraFEST assay). Input material: CD4+ T cells from blood, cultured in vitro. These receptors originate from a human donor who had recovered from COVID-19.

In its sample, this clonotype was seen a few times. This sequence joins TRBV7-9 and TRBJ2-7, with 7 nucleotides matching TRBD1. CDR1 and CDR2 (germline): SEHNR, FQNEAQ (reference sequence). The CDR3 is 15 amino acids. V shed 2 bases and J 3 bases; nucleotides not matched to a gene: 7. The CDR3 is CASSLPGTAYYEQYF. CDR3 nucleotide sequence: TGTGCCAGCAGCTTACCTGGGACAGCCTACTACGAGCAGTACTTC.

This chain joins TRBV5-1 and TRBJ2-2; TRBD2 matches at 9 bases. CDR1 is SGHRS, CDR2 YFSETQ, per germline. Trimming removed 3 bases from V and 5 bases from J; junction bases left unmatched: 8. The CDR3 length is 16 residues. CDR3 nucleotides: TGCGCCAGCAGCTCCCCTAGCGGGGCTGGGACCGGGGAGCTGTTTTTT. This sequence encodes CASSSPSGAGTGELFF.

Only a few counts were recorded for this clonotype. The gene calls are TRBV6-1 and TRBJ1-2; D is undetermined. Germline V gene lookup returns CDR1 MNHNS and CDR2 SASEGT. This CDR3 comprises 13 residues. The germline V and J ends were trimmed by 6 bases and 3 bases, with 11 bases remaining between them. This chain's CDR3 is CASRRDRYYGYTF. For the CDR3, the DNA is TGTGCCAGCAGGCGCGACCGCTACTATGGCTACACCTTC.

This clonotype was counted between two and nine times. The CDR3: CASSLDRAGELFF. DNA for the CDR3: TGCGCCAGCAGCTTGGACAGGGCCGGGGAGCTGTTTTTT. V and J are TRBV5-1 and TRBJ2-2; D possibly corresponds to TRBD1 (6 bases). Germline V lookup: CDR1 SGHRS, CDR2 YFSETQ. The CDR3 consists of 13 residues. The germline V and J ends were trimmed by 0 bases and 6 bases, with 6 bases remaining between them.

The gene calls are TRBV20-1 and TRBJ2-1, with TRBD1 identical over 7 bases. Trimming at V came to 6 bases and at J to 6 bases, leaving 14 bases not matched to a gene. Germline loops: CDR1 DFQATT, CDR2 SNEGSKA (reference sequence). The CDR3 runs 15 residues. The CDR3 region is CSAKGQTTARNEQFF. DNA of the CDR3: TGCAGTGCAAAGGGACAGACCACGGCCCGCAATGAGCAGTTCTTC.

V gene TRBV5-1 combines with J gene TRBJ2-7; TRBD2 aligns across 11 bases. Germline V lookup: CDR1 SGHRS, CDR2 YFSETQ. With V trimmed by 0 bases and J by 2 bases, 13 bases remained unmatched. The CDR3 totals 19 residues. The CDR3: CASSLAGLAGGGSPYEQYF. The CDR3 DNA sequence: TGCGCCAGCAGCTTGGCCGGTCTAGCGGGAGGAGGGAGCCCCTACGAGCAGTACTTC.

The CDR3 region has the DNA TGTGCCAGTAGTACGGCACACCGGGACAGAGACAATCAGCCCCAGCATTTT. This encodes CASSTAHRDRDNQPQHF. This chain joins TRBV19 and TRBJ1-5, with TRBD1 matching over 7 bases. The CDR3 has 17 residues. Looked up from germline, CDR1 is LNHDA and CDR2 is SQIVND (reference sequence). J lost 3 bases, V lost 4 bases, and 12 bases had no gene match.

This clonotype has a single count. The chain joins TRBV28 to TRBJ2-3; TRBD1 matches at 10 bases. CDR3 length equals 13 residues. The J segment lost 13 bases and the V segment lost 6 bases, leaving 10 bases of the junction unmatched. The germline V gene encodes CDR1 MDHEN and CDR2 SYDVKM. The CDR3 DNA sequence: TGTGCCAGCAGCCGACAGGGGGCGCGGAGGGAGTATTTT. Residues: CASSRQGARREYF.

This clonotype was recorded a few times. The V and J genes are TRBV6-2 or TRBV6-3 and TRBJ2-7; the match to TRBD2 covers 10 bases. Trimming removed 6 bases from V and 2 bases from J; junction bases left unmatched: 4. Germline CDR1 is MNHEY and CDR2 is SVGEGT. This CDR3 spans 14 amino acids. As DNA, the CDR3 is TGTGCCAGCAGGGCTAGCGGGAGTACCTACGAGCAGTACTTC. Translating it yields CASRASGSTYEQYF.

The chain couples TRBV6-1 to TRBJ2-3, with TRBD2 as a possible D gene (5 bases). The CDR3 covers 12 residues. The ends were cut back, 2 bases at V and 7 bases at J, with 7 bases in the middle. Germline V gives CDR1 MNHNS, CDR2 SASEGT. The CDR3 loop reads CASSETSYTQYF. The DNA for the CDR3 is TGTGCCAGCAGTGAAACTAGTTATACGCAGTATTTT.

This clonotype was detected only a few times. The gene calls are TRBV24-1 and TRBJ2-6; D gene ambiguous. The CDR3 covers 16 residues. V was shortened by 4 bases and J by 3 bases, with 12 bases between the two germline ends. In germline, CDR1 is KGHDR, CDR2 SFDVKD. CDR3 coding DNA: TGTGCCACCAGTGACCCCTCGAGGTTTGGGGCCAACGTCCTGACTTTC. It translates to CATSDPSRFGANVLTF.

This clonotype showed up just a few times. The rearrangement links TRBV30 to TRBJ2-7; D is unclear. The V end was cut by 3 bases, the J end by 0 bases, with 15 bases between. The CDR3 has 15 residues. Germline CDR1 GTSNPN, CDR2 SVGIG (reference sequence). In DNA, the CDR3 is TGTGCCTGGAGCGCTGCTGAAGGCCGCTCCTACGAGCAGTACTTC. It codes for CAWSAAEGRSYEQYF.

This clonotype was recorded once. V and J are TRBV7-3 and TRBJ2-1; 8 bases fit TRBD1. V lost 9 bases and J lost 5; bases outside the gene matches: 6. Germline V gene data show CDR1 as SGHTA and CDR2 as FQGTGA. The CDR3 consists of 13 residues. The CDR3 DNA sequence: TGTGCCAGGGTGGACAGGGCCGACAATGAGCAGTTCTTC. This gives the protein CARVDRADNEQFF.

The CDR3 loop is CASSFGRGFTEAFF. The CDR3 bases are TGTGCCAGCAGCTTCGGGCGGGGGTTCACTGAAGCTTTCTTT. This chain joins TRBV7-9 and TRBJ1-1; perhaps TRBD1 as D (5 bases). The CDR3 runs 14 residues. The germline V gene has CDR1 SEHNR and CDR2 FQNEAQ (reference sequence). Trimming took off 3 bases at V and 4 bases at J, with 12 bases between the two ends. The full variable domain, with the rest looked up from reference TRBV7-9 and TRBJ1-1, is DTGVSQNPRHKITKRGQNVTFRCDPISEHNRLYWYRQTLGQGPEFLTYFQNEAQLEKSRLLSDRFSAERPKGSFSTLEIQRTEQGDSAMYLCASSFGRGFTEAFFGQGTRLTVV.

Only a few counts were recorded for this clonotype. The chain has TRBV2 and TRBJ2-3; 9 bases map to TRBD2. From germline, CDR1 is SNHLY and CDR2 FYNNEI. V lost 7 bases and J lost 0; bases outside the gene matches: 8. The length of the CDR3 is 16 residues. CDR3 loop: CASTKTSGLSTDTQYF. In DNA form, the CDR3 reads TGTGCCAGCACCAAAACTAGCGGGTTGAGCACAGATACGCAGTATTTT.

This clonotype was observed a handful of times. The chain joins TRBV6-2 or TRBV6-3 to TRBJ2-7; D is possibly TRBD2 (5 bases). Germline V lookup: CDR1 MNHEY, CDR2 SVGEGT. CDR3 length: 17 residues. V lost 6 bases and J 1 base, leaving 22 bases between the germline ends. CDR3 nucleotide sequence: TGTGCCAGCAGCAGACCCCTCGCGAGGGAGATTTCCTACGAGCAGTACTTC. Its protein product is CASSRPLAREISYEQYF.

This sequence joins TRBV19 and TRBJ2-5, with no clear D. Germline V gene data show CDR1 as LNHDA and CDR2 as SQIVND (reference sequence). V was clipped by 5 bases and J by 6 bases, with 13 bases between them. The CDR3 has 13 residues. This CDR3 reads CASSDMGGQTQYF. In DNA form, the CDR3 reads TGTGCCAGTAGTGACATGGGTGGCCAGACCCAGTACTTC.

The chain recombines TRBV12-3 or TRBV12-4 with TRBJ1-2; D gene uncertain. This CDR3 comprises 15 residues. Trimming stripped 6 bases from V and 7 bases from J, with 21 bases between. CDR3 sequence (DNA): TGTGCCAGCAGCCCCACCCCCCCGGGGTCGGGTGGCTACACCTTC. Amino acid sequence: CASSPTPPGSGGYTF.

This clonotype was observed a few times. The V and J genes are TRBV19 and TRBJ1-5; D unclear. Germline loops: CDR1 LNHDA, CDR2 SQIVND (reference sequence). The CDR3 totals 16 residues. V lost 2 bases, J lost 4 bases, and 15 bases lay in between. CDR3 coding DNA: TGTGCCAGTAGTATAACGACAATCGAGGGTAATCAGCCCCAGCATTTT. Its translation is CASSITTIEGNQPQHF.

This clonotype was seen only a few times. The chain employs TRBV27 and TRBJ1-5; D is undetermined. Per the germline V gene, CDR1 is MNHEY and CDR2 is SMNVEV (reference sequence). The CDR3 has 15 residues. Trimming took off 6 bases at V and 5 bases at J, with 17 bases between the two ends. Here the CDR3 DNA reads TGTGCCAGCAGCCCAGACCCCGTCCGGGATCAGCCCCAGCATTTT. Its protein is CASSPDPVRDQPQHF.

CDR3 sequence: CSASYSSSYEQYF. DNA of the CDR3: TGCAGTGCTAGTTACTCTAGCTCCTACGAGCAGTACTTC. The chain links TRBV20-1 to TRBJ2-7, with unresolved D. Trimming took 3 bases from V and 0 from J, leaving 9 bases between them. CDR1 is DFQATT and CDR2 is SNEGSKA in the germline V gene (reference sequence). The CDR3 covers 13 residues.

A few counts support this clonotype. This chain uses TRBV19 with TRBJ1-2, with 8 bases that match TRBD1. This CDR3 spans 12 amino acids. Germline assignment: CDR1 LNHDA and CDR2 SQIVND (reference sequence). The J segment lost 7 bases and the V segment lost 5 bases, leaving 3 bases of the junction unmatched. The CDR3: CASSQDRVGYTF. Here the CDR3 DNA reads TGTGCCAGTAGTCAGGACAGGGTTGGCTACACCTTC. The variable domain in full, completed from reference TRBV19 and TRBJ1-2, reads DGGITQSPKYLFRKEGQNVTLSCEQNLNHDAMYWYRQDPGQGLRLIYYSQIVNDFQKGDIAEGYSVSREKKESFPLTVTSAQKNPTAFYLCASSQDRVGYTFGSGTRLTVV.

The CDR3 bases are TGTGCCAGCAGTTACTCTTGGAGCGGACTTAGCTTGGACATTCAGTACTTC. It yields the protein CASSYSWSGLSLDIQYF. V and J are TRBV6-2 or TRBV6-3 and TRBJ2-4; maybe TRBD2 (5 bases). The CDR3 consists of 17 residues. Deletions cut 0 bases from V and 8 bases from J, with 20 bases between. Germline assignment: CDR1 MNHEY and CDR2 SVGEGT.

This clonotype was recorded a few times. CDR3 region: CSARDRNEQFF. DNA for the CDR3: TGCAGTGCACGAGATAGGAATGAGCAGTTCTTC. This chain joins TRBV20-1 and TRBJ2-1, with D uncertain. Germline CDR1 DFQATT, CDR2 SNEGSKA (reference sequence). Trimming removed 6 bases at V and 7 bases at J, with 10 bases between. The CDR3 length is 11 residues.

This clonotype is labeled as medium-sized. V is TRBV19 and J is TRBJ1-5; maybe TRBD1 (5 bases). Germline CDR1 is LNHDA and CDR2 is SQIVND (reference sequence). V was cut by 5 bases and J by 3 bases, with 17 bases left in between. This CDR3 contains 16 residues. CDR3 protein: CASSSTGQGVNQPQHF. The CDR3 DNA reads TGTGCCAGTAGTTCCACGGGGCAGGGCGTCAATCAGCCCCAGCATTTT. The entire variable domain, with the rest obtained from reference TRBV19 and TRBJ1-5, is as follows: DGGITQSPKYLFRKEGQNVTLSCEQNLNHDAMYWYRQDPGQGLRLIYYSQIVNDFQKGDIAEGYSVSREKKESFPLTVTSAQKNPTAFYLCASSSTGQGVNQPQHFGDGTRLSIL.